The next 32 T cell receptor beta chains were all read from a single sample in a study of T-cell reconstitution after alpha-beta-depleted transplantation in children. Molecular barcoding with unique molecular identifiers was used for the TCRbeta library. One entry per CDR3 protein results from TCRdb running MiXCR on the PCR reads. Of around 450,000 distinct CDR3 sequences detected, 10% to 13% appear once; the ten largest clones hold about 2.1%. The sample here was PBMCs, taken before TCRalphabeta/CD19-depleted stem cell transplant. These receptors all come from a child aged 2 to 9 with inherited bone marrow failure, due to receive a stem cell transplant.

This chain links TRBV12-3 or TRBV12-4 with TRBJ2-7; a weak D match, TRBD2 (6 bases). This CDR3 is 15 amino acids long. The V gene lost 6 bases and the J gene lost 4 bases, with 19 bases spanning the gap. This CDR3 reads CASRPYGSSEYEQYF. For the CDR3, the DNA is TGTGCCAGCAGGCCCTACGGGAGTTCTGAGTACGAGCAGTACTTC.

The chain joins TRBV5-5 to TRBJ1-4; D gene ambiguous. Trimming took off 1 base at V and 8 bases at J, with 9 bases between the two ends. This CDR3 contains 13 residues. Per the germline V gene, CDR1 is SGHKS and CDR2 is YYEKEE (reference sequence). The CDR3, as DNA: TGTGCCAGCAGCTTGATTTCGACAGAAAAACTGTTTTTT. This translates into CASSLISTEKLFF.

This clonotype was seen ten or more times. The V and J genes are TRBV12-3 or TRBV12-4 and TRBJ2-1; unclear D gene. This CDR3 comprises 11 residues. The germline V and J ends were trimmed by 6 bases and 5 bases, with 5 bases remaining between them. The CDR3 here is CASRQHNEQFF. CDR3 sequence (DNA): TGTGCCAGCAGGCAGCACAATGAGCAGTTCTTC.

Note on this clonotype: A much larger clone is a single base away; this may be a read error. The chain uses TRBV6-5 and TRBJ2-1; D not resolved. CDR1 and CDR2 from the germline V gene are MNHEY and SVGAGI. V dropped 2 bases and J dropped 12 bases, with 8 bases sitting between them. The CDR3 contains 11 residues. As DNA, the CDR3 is TGTGCCAGCAGTTACGGGCAGTGGCAGTTCTTC. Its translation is CASSYGQWQFF.

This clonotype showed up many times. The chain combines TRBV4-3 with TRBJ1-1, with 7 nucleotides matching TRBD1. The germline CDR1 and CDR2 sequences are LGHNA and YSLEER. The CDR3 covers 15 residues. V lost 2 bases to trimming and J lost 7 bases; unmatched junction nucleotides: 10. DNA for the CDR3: TGCGCCAGCAGCCAACCAACAGGGGACTGCGATGAAGCTTTCTTT. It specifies CASSQPTGDCDEAFF.

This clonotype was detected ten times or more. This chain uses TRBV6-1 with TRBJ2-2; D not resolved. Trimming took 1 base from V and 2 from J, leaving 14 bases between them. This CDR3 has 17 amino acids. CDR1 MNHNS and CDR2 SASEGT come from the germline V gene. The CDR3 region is CASSEVLLAVNTGELFF. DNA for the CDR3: TGTGCCAGCAGTGAAGTGTTACTCGCGGTAAACACCGGGGAGCTGTTTTTT.

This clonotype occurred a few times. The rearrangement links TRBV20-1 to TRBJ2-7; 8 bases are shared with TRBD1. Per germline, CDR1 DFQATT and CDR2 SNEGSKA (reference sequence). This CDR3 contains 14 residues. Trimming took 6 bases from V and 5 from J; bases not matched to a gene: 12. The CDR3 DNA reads TGCAGTGCAACGGCGGGCAGGGGGCGGAACGAGCAGTACTTC. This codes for CSATAGRGRNEQYF.

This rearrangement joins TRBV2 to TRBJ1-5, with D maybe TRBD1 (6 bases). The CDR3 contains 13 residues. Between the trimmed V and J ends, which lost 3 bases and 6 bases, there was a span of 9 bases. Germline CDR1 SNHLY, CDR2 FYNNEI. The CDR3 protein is CASSDEGGQPQHF. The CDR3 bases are TGTGCCAGCAGTGATGAAGGGGGTCAGCCCCAGCATTTT. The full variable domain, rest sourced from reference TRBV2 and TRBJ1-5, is EPEVTQTPSHQVTQMGQEVILRCVPISNHLYFYWYRQILGQKVEFLVSFYNNEISEKSEIFDDQFSVERPDGSNFTLKIRSTKLEDSAMYFCASSDEGGQPQHFGDGTRLSIL.

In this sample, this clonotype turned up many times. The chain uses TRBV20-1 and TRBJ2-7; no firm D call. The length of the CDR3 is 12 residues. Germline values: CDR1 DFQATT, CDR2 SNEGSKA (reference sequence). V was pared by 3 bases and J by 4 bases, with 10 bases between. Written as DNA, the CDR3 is TGCAGTGCTAGGCGGCGGTGGTACGAGCAGTACTTC. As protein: CSARRRWYEQYF.

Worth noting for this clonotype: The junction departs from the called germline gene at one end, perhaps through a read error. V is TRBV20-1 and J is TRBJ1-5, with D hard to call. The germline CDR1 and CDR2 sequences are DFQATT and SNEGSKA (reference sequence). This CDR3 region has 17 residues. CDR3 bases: TGCTGTGCTAGAGCCCCAACTGGGCCAATTCACAATCAGCCCCAGCATTTT. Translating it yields CCARAPTGPIHNQPQHF.

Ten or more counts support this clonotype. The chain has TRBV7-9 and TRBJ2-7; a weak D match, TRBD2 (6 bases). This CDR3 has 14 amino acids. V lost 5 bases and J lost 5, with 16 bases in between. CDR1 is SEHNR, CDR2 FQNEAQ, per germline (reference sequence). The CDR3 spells CASSPGDWLDEQYF. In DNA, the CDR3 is TGTGCCAGCAGCCCCGGGGACTGGCTGGACGAGCAGTACTTC.

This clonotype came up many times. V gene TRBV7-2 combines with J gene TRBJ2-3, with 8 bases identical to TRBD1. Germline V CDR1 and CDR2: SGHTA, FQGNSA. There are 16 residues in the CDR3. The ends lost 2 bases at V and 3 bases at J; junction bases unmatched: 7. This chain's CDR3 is CASSLLVRDRTDTQYF. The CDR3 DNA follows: TGTGCCAGCAGCTTACTGGTGCGGGACAGGACAGATACGCAGTATTTT.

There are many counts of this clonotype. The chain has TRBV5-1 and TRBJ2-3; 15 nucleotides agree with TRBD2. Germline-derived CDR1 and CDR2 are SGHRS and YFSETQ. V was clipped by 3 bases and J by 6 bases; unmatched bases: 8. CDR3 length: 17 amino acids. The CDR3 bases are TGCGCCAGCAGCTGGGGACTAGCGGGAGGATTCGTGGATACGCAGTATTTT. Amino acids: CASSWGLAGGFVDTQYF.

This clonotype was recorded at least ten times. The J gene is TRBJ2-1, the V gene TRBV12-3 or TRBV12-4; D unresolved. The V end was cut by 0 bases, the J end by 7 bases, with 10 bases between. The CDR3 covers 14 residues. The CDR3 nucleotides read TGTGCCAGCAGTTTAGCGCTACAGATAAATGAGCAGTTCTTC. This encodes CASSLALQINEQFF.

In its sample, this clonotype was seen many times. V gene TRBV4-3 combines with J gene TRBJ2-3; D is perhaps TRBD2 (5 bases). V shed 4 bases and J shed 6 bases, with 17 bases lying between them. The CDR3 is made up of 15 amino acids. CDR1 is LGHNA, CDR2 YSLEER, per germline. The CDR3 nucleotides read TGCGCCAGCAGCCTTGGGGAGACGCTCCTCGATACGCAGTATTTT. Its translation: CASSLGETLLDTQYF.

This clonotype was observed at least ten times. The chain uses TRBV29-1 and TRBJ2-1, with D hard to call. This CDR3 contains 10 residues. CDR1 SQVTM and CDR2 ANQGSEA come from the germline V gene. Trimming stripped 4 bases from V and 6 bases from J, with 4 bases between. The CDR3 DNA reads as TGCAGCGTTGTGGGCAATGAGCAGTTCTTC. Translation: CSVVGNEQFF.

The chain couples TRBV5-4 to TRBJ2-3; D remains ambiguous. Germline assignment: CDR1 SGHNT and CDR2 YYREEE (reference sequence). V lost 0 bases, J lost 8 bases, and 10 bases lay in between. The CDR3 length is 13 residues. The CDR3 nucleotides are TGTGCCAGCAGCTTGGATGGGCCGGGTACGCAGTATTTT. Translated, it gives CASSLDGPGTQYF.

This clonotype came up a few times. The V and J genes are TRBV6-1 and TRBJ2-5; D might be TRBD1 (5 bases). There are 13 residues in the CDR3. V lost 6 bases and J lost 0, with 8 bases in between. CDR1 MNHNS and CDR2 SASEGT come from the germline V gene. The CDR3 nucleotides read TGTGCCAGCAGCCGACAGTACCAAGAGACCCAGTACTTC. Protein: CASSRQYQETQYF.

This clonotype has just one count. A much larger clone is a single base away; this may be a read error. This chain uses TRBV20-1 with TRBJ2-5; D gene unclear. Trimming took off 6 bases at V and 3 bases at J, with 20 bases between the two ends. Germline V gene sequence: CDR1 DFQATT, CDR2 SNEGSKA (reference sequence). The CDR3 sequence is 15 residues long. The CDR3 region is CSALRRLRVEETQYF. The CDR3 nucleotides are TGCAGTGCCCTACGCCGCTTAAGAGTTGAAGAGACCCAGTACTTC.

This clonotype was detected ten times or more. CDR3 sequence: CASSSPRDGFSYEQYF. Here the CDR3 DNA reads TGTGCCAGCAGCTCCCCTCGGGACGGATTCTCCTACGAGCAGTACTTC. The chain has TRBV5-5 and TRBJ2-7; D possibly matches TRBD1 or TRBD2 (5 bases each). The CDR3 runs 16 residues. The germline CDR1 and CDR2 sequences are SGHKS and YYEKEE (reference sequence). V was cut by 3 bases and J by 0 bases, with 16 bases left in between.

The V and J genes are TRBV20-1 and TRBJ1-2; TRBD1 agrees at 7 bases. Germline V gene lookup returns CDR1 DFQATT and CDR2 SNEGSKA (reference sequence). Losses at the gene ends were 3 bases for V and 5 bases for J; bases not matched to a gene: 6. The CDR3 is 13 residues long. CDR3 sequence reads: CSARVAGQYGYTF. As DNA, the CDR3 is TGCAGTGCTAGGGTCGCGGGACAGTATGGCTACACCTTC.

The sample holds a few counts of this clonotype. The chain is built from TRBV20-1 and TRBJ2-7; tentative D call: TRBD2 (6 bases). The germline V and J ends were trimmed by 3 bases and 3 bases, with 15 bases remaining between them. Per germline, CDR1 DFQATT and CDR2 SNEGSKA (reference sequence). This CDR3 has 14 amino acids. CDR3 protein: CSASIGTSIYEQYF. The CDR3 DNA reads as TGCAGTGCTAGTATTGGGACTTCTATCTACGAGCAGTACTTC.

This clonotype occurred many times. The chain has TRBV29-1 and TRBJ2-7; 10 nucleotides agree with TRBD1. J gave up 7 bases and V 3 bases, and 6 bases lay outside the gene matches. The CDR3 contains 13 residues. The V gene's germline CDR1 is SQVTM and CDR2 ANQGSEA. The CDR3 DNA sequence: TGCAGCGTTGACGGTGGGACAGGGGAAGAGCAGTACTTC. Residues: CSVDGGTGEEQYF.

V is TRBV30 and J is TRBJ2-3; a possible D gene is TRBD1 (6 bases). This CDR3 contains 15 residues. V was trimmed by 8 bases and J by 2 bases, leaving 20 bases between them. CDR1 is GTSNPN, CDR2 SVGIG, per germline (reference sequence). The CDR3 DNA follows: TGTGCCGCCTACCCCCAGGGGCGGTACACAGATACGCAGTATTTT. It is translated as CAAYPQGRYTDTQYF.

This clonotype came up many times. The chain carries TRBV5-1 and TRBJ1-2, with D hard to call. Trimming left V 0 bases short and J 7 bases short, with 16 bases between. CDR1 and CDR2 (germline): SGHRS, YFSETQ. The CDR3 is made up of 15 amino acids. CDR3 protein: CASSLEGGRATGYTF. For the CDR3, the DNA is TGCGCCAGCAGCTTGGAAGGTGGACGTGCGACTGGCTACACCTTC.

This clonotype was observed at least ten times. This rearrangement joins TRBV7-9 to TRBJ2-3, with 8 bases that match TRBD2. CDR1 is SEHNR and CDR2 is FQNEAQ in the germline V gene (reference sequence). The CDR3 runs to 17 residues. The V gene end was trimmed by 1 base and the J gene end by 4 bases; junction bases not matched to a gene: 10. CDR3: CASSLVGSGRRSDTQYF. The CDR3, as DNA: TGTGCCAGCAGCTTAGTGGGAAGCGGGAGACGCTCAGATACGCAGTATTTT.

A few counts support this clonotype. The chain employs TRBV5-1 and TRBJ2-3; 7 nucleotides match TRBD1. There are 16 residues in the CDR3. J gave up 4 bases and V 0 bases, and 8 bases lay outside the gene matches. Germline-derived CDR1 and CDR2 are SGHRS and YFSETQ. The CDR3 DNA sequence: TGCGCCAGCAGCTTGGCCCGGGACAGTGGTGCAGATACGCAGTATTTT. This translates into CASSLARDSGADTQYF.

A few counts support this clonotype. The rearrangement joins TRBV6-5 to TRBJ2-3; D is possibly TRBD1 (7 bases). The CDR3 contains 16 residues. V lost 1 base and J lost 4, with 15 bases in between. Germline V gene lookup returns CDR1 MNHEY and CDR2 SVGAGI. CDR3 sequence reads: CASSYLEGAPPDTQYF. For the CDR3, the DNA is TGTGCCAGCAGTTACTTGGAGGGGGCCCCGCCAGATACGCAGTATTTT.

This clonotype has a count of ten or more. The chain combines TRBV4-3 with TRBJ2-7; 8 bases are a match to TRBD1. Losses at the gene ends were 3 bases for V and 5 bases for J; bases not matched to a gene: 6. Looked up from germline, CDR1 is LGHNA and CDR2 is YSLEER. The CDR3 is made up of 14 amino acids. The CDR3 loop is CASSHGQGKDEQYF. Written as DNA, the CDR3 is TGCGCCAGCAGCCACGGACAGGGAAAGGACGAGCAGTACTTC.

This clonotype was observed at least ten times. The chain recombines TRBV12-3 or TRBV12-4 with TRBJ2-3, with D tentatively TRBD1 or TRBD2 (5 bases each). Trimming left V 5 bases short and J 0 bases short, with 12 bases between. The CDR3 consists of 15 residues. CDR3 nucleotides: TGTGCCAGCAGTACCTGGAGGACAAGCACAGATACGCAGTATTTT. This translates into CASSTWRTSTDTQYF.

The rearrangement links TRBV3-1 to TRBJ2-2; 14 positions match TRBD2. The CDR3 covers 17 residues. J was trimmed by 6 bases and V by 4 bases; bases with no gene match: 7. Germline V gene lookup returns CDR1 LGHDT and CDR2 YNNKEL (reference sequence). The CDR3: CASSPTSGRAGSGELFF. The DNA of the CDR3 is TGTGCCAGCAGCCCGACTAGCGGGAGGGCCGGGTCCGGGGAGCTGTTTTTT.

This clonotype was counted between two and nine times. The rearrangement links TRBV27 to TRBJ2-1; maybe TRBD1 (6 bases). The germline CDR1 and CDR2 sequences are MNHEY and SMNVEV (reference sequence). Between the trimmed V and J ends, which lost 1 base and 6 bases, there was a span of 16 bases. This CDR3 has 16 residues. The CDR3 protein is CASSLWARIGGNEQFF. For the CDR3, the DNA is TGTGCCAGCAGTTTATGGGCCCGGATAGGGGGCAATGAGCAGTTCTTC.